These 31 T cell receptor beta chains were sequenced from one sample in a study of T cells after yellow fever vaccination. TCRdb itself ran the 5' RACE reads through MiXCR, one entry per CDR3 protein. The table records about 220,000 distinct CDR3 sequences, under 3.5% of them present only once. Sample: CD4+ T cells sorted from PBMCs, taken 10 days after the yellow fever booster vaccination. All receptors derive from a man in his late teens or twenties who received the YFV17D yellow fever vaccine.

In this sample, this clonotype turned up a few times. The chain is built from TRBV29-1 and TRBJ1-1; D is unresolved. Trimming removed 5 bases at V and 3 bases at J, with 7 bases between. Germline values: CDR1 SQVTM, CDR2 ANQGSEA. CDR3 length equals 11 residues. CDR3 protein: CSVRQYTEAFF. CDR3 nucleotide sequence: TGCAGCGTTCGGCAGTACACTGAAGCTTTCTTT.

The genes are TRBV5-1 and TRBJ1-6, with TRBD1 as a possible D gene (5 bases). CDR3 length: 16 residues. V was cut by 3 bases and J by 4 bases, with 14 bases left in between. The germline V gene encodes CDR1 SGHRS and CDR2 YFSETQ. The CDR3 is CASSWSGDPYNSPLHF. CDR3 sequence (DNA): TGCGCCAGCAGCTGGTCGGGGGATCCTTATAATTCACCCCTCCACTTT.

This clonotype was found many times. The rearrangement links TRBV5-6 to TRBJ1-2; 7 nucleotides match TRBD1. Germline CDR1 is SGHDT and CDR2 is YYEEEE. The CDR3 sequence is 14 residues long. Trimming cost V 2 bases and J 8 bases; bases outside gene matches: 9. The DNA for the CDR3 is TGTGCCAGCAGCTTAACCGACAGGGCTGCGGGCTACACCTTC. Amino acid sequence: CASSLTDRAAGYTF.

This CDR3 is CSVVEAGSTDTQYF. CDR3 bases: TGCAGCGTTGTGGAGGCTGGGAGCACAGATACGCAGTATTTT. This sequence joins TRBV29-1 and TRBJ2-3; tentatively, D is TRBD2 (5 bases). The V end lost 4 bases, the J end lost 0 bases, and 11 bases lay between the germline ends. The CDR3 contains 14 residues. Germline loops: CDR1 SQVTM, CDR2 ANQGSEA.

The chain employs TRBV20-1 and TRBJ1-2; no definite D call. The CDR3 totals 15 residues. Per the germline V gene, CDR1 is DFQATT and CDR2 is SNEGSKA (reference sequence). The V end lost 6 bases, the J end lost 6 bases, and 23 bases lay between the germline ends. CDR3 protein: CSAPNIPPQAHGYTF. The CDR3 DNA follows: TGCAGTGCCCCCAATATCCCCCCGCAGGCACATGGCTACACCTTC.

J is TRBJ1-6 and V is TRBV7-2, with D perhaps TRBD1 (5 bases). The CDR3 extends over 14 amino acids. Trimming took off 0 bases at V and 9 bases at J, with 9 bases between the two ends. Germline V gene sequence: CDR1 SGHTA, CDR2 FQGNSA. Here the CDR3 reads CASSLAQGGSPLHF. Written as DNA, the CDR3 is TGTGCCAGCAGCTTAGCTCAGGGAGGTTCACCCCTCCACTTT.

This clonotype came up many times. V is TRBV11-2 and J is TRBJ2-1, with D possibly being TRBD1 or TRBD2 (6 bases each). Germline V gene data show CDR1 as SGHAT and CDR2 as FQNNGV. The CDR3 runs to 16 residues. V was pared by 5 bases and J by 2 bases, with 16 bases between. The CDR3 region is CASSLLGGHAYNEQFF. The CDR3 DNA is TGTGCCAGCAGCCTTTTGGGGGGCCACGCCTACAATGAGCAGTTCTTC.

This clonotype was observed a handful of times. Lacking the conserved final phenylalanine or tryptophan, this CDR3 likely reflects a read error. The DNA is omitted, as the CDR3 cannot be located on it reliably, and the CDR3 follows TCRdb's listing. This rearrangement joins TRBV4-1 to TRBJ1-2. Both ends counted, the CDR3 spans 9 residues. Per germline, CDR1 MGHRA and CDR2 YSYEKL. The CDR3 here is CASSQVWYG.

This chain links TRBV7-8 with TRBJ2-3; D is perhaps TRBD2 (6 bases). Per the germline V gene, CDR1 is SGHVS and CDR2 is FQNEAQ. The CDR3 length is 14 residues. Trimming cost V 1 base and J 4 bases, with 9 bases left between them. The DNA of the CDR3 is TGTGCCAGCAGCTTAGTTACGGGGGCAGATACGCAGTATTTT. Translation: CASSLVTGADTQYF.

In its sample, this clonotype was seen many times. The chain links TRBV7-2 to TRBJ2-5; 13 bases fit TRBD2. This CDR3 spans 15 amino acids. Germline CDR1 and CDR2: SGHTA and FQGNSA. The J segment lost 5 bases and the V segment lost 3 bases, leaving 3 bases of the junction unmatched. CDR3 in amino acids: CASSLAGLAGETQYF. The DNA for the CDR3 is TGTGCCAGCAGCTTGGCGGGACTAGCGGGGGAGACCCAGTACTTC.

The rearrangement joins TRBV14 to TRBJ2-1; D is unclear. The length of the CDR3 is 13 residues. V shed 0 bases and J shed 4 bases, with 4 bases lying between them. Germline loops: CDR1 SGHDN, CDR2 FVKESK. The CDR3 coding sequence is TGTGCCAGCAGCCAAGAGTGGTACAATGAGCAGTTCTTC. As protein: CASSQEWYNEQFF.

This clonotype was seen a few times. The chain joins TRBV29-1 to TRBJ2-5; tentatively, D is TRBD1 (6 bases). The CDR3 length is 12 residues. Between the trimmed V and J ends, which lost 7 bases and 4 bases, there was a span of 13 bases. CDR1 and CDR2 (germline): SQVTM, ANQGSEA. The CDR3 sequence: CSGKTGGETQYF. In DNA, the CDR3 is TGCAGCGGGAAGACAGGAGGAGAGACCCAGTACTTC.

This clonotype was detected many times. The rearrangement joins TRBV12-3 or TRBV12-4 to TRBJ2-3; 11 positions match TRBD2. This CDR3 spans 16 amino acids. With V trimmed by 5 bases and J by 2 bases, 6 bases remained unmatched. This CDR3 reads CASSPRLAGNTDTQYF. CDR3 coding DNA: TGTGCCAGCAGTCCTCGACTAGCGGGGAACACAGATACGCAGTATTTT.

This clonotype was detected many times. This chain links TRBV9 with TRBJ1-6, with D unclear. V gave up 4 bases and J gave up 1 base, with 12 bases separating them. Germline-derived CDR1 and CDR2 are SGDLS and YYNGEE. The CDR3 is 16 residues long. The CDR3 sequence is CASSLSDVSYNSPLHF. Here the CDR3 DNA reads TGTGCCAGCAGCTTATCAGATGTATCCTATAATTCACCCCTCCACTTT.

This clonotype was seen ten or more times. The chain carries TRBV27 and TRBJ2-3, with D tentatively TRBD1 (6 bases). Trimming stripped 6 bases from V and 2 bases from J, with 15 bases between. Germline CDR1 MNHEY, CDR2 SMNVEV (reference sequence). The CDR3 runs 15 residues. The CDR3 DNA reads TGTGCCAGCAGATTCAGGGGCTTACACACAGATACGCAGTATTTT. It specifies CASRFRGLHTDTQYF.

Comment on this clonotype: One junction end does not reproduce the germline sequence, and a read error may be involved. The chain couples TRBV10-3 to TRBJ1-5; TRBD1 matches at 8 bases. The CDR3 totals 11 residues. Germline CDR1 ENHRY, CDR2 SYGVKD. CDR3 nucleotides: TGCACGACAGGGGACATCGTGGTGCAGCATTTT. Translating it yields CTTGDIVVQHF.

This clonotype came up many times. The chain is built from TRBV7-2 and TRBJ1-2, with 9 bases aligning to TRBD1. V shed 1 base, J shed 7 bases, and the junction held 16 bases outside the gene matches. This CDR3 is built from 18 residues. CDR1 SGHTA and CDR2 FQGNSA come from the germline V gene. The DNA of the CDR3 is TGTGCCAGCAGCTTAGTACCGGGACAGGGTTCAGCCGAGGGTGGCTACACCTTC. This codes for CASSLVPGQGSAEGGYTF.

This clonotype came up many times. The chain couples TRBV4-3 to TRBJ2-7; D is possibly TRBD1 or TRBD2 (5 bases each). Germline V lookup: CDR1 LGHNA, CDR2 YSLEER. V was pared by 0 bases and J by 3 bases, with 18 bases between. The CDR3 contains 17 residues. In nucleotides, the CDR3 is TGCGCCAGCAGCCAAGATTACTCGGGGCTTTTAAACTACGAGCAGTACTTC. It specifies CASSQDYSGLLNYEQYF.

This clonotype has a count of ten or more. The rearrangement links TRBV5-5 to TRBJ2-7; a possible D gene is TRBD2 (5 bases). Germline V lookup: CDR1 SGHKS, CDR2 YYEKEE (reference sequence). The CDR3 is 16 residues long. Trimming shortened V by 3 bases and J by 4 bases, and 20 bases separated the two germline ends. The CDR3: CASSSSFTSLGYEQYV. The CDR3 bases are TGTGCCAGCAGCTCATCGTTTACCTCACTAGGGTACGAGCAGTACGTC.

This clonotype was detected only a few times. The V and J genes are TRBV11-3 and TRBJ2-5, with 8 bases matching TRBD2. The CDR3 consists of 14 residues. J lost 0 bases, V lost 5 bases, and 2 bases had no gene match. Germline V lookup: CDR1 SGHNT, CDR2 YENEEA. The CDR3 sequence: CASSPGGHQETQYF. The CDR3 nucleotides read TGTGCCAGCAGCCCGGGGGGGCACCAAGAGACCCAGTACTTC.

Only a few counts were recorded for this clonotype. The chain uses TRBV5-4 and TRBJ1-2; D not certain. This CDR3 spans 13 amino acids. V shed 4 bases and J shed 1 base, with 8 bases lying between them. In germline, CDR1 is SGHNT, CDR2 YYREEE (reference sequence). The CDR3 region has the DNA TGTGCCAGCAGCCTCGTGGATAACTATGGCTACACCTTC. It is translated as CASSLVDNYGYTF.

The V and J genes are TRBV24-1 and TRBJ2-1, with a weak D call TRBD1 (5 bases). This CDR3 is 16 amino acids long. Trimming removed 5 bases from V and 4 bases from J, with 17 bases in between. Germline V gene data show CDR1 as KGHDR and CDR2 as SFDVKD. Here the CDR3 DNA reads TGTGCCACCAGTGGCGATCGCGCCAGGGAATACAATGAGCAGTTCTTC. It yields the protein CATSGDRAREYNEQFF.

This clonotype was counted many times. The chain recombines TRBV18 with TRBJ2-5; tentatively, D is TRBD2 (5 bases). The length of the CDR3 is 13 residues. Germline-derived CDR1 and CDR2 are KGHSH and LQKENI. V lost 4 bases and J 7 bases, leaving 13 bases between the germline ends. CDR3 nucleotide sequence: TGTGCCAGCTCACGGGAAGCCCGGGGGACCCAGTACTTC. Translation gives CASSREARGTQYF.

This clonotype came up many times. This sequence joins TRBV28 and TRBJ1-2; the D is unclear. Trimming removed 3 bases at V and 8 bases at J, with 13 bases between. The germline CDR1 and CDR2 sequences are MDHEN and SYDVKM. The CDR3 has 13 amino acids. The chain's CDR3 is CASSLYGPGGYTF. As DNA, the CDR3 is TGTGCCAGCAGTTTGTACGGTCCTGGCGGCTACACCTTC.

This clonotype was seen only a few times. The CDR3: CASSRPPTGAPNTEAFF. The CDR3 nucleotides are TGTGCCAGCAGCCGACCACCGACAGGGGCCCCGAACACTGAAGCTTTCTTT. J is TRBJ1-1 and V is TRBV6-6, with TRBD1 matching over 8 bases. The germline V gene has CDR1 MNHNY and CDR2 SVGAGI (reference sequence). This CDR3 comprises 17 residues. The V gene end was trimmed by 6 bases and the J gene end by 1 base; junction bases not matched to a gene: 13.

The table lists this clonotype with many counts. The rearrangement links TRBV2 to TRBJ2-4; D is uncertain. V lost 5 bases, J lost 0 bases, and 11 bases lay in between. Germline V gives CDR1 SNHLY, CDR2 FYNNEI. The CDR3 loop spans 15 amino acids. CDR3 protein: CASSPRTGAKNIQYF. CDR3 DNA: TGTGCCAGCAGTCCACGGACGGGAGCCAAAAACATTCAGTACTTC.

Many counts were recorded for this clonotype. V is TRBV6-5 and J is TRBJ1-1, with D perhaps matching TRBD1 (5 bases). This CDR3 comprises 15 residues. V lost 4 bases and J lost 0, with 12 bases in between. CDR1 is MNHEY and CDR2 is SVGAGI in the germline V gene. Here the CDR3 reads CASSSLRGMNTEAFF. Written as DNA, the CDR3 is TGTGCCAGCAGTTCTTTAAGGGGCATGAACACTGAAGCTTTCTTT.

The V gene is TRBV20-1, the J gene TRBJ1-1, with 9 bases identical to TRBD1. CDR1 and CDR2 from the germline V gene are DFQATT and SNEGSKA (reference sequence). This CDR3 is built from 14 residues. V lost 3 bases, J lost 5 bases, and 7 bases stayed unmatched. CDR3 DNA: TGCAGTGCTAGGGAGGACAGGGGTGTGACTGAAGCTTTCTTT. Translated: CSAREDRGVTEAFF.

The chain combines TRBV20-1 with TRBJ2-3; TRBD2 aligns across 7 bases. Germline CDR1 and CDR2: DFQATT and SNEGSKA (reference sequence). The V segment lost 1 base and the J segment 1 base; nucleotides outside the gene matches: 8. This CDR3 comprises 16 residues. DNA for the CDR3: TGCAGTGCTAGAGTTTTCGGGGCGGGGGGCACAGATACGCAGTATTTT. As protein: CSARVFGAGGTDTQYF.

This clonotype was counted many times. The rearrangement joins TRBV6-5 to TRBJ2-5, with D uncertain. V lost 2 bases and J lost 0, with 10 bases in between. Germline lookup yields CDR1 MNHEY and CDR2 SVGAGI. The CDR3 contains 15 residues. The CDR3 bases are TGTGCCAGCAGTTACGTCGATGCTAACCAAGAGACCCAGTACTTC. Protein sequence: CASSYVDANQETQYF.

The chain combines TRBV7-9 with TRBJ1-2; D is undetermined. The CDR3 is 14 amino acids. The V and J ends lost 5 bases and 0 bases respectively, with 10 bases between them. Germline V gene data show CDR1 as SEHNR and CDR2 as FQNEAQ (reference sequence). CDR3 protein: CASSPATANYGYTF. CDR3 sequence (DNA): TGTGCCAGCAGCCCCGCTACAGCTAACTATGGCTACACCTTC.